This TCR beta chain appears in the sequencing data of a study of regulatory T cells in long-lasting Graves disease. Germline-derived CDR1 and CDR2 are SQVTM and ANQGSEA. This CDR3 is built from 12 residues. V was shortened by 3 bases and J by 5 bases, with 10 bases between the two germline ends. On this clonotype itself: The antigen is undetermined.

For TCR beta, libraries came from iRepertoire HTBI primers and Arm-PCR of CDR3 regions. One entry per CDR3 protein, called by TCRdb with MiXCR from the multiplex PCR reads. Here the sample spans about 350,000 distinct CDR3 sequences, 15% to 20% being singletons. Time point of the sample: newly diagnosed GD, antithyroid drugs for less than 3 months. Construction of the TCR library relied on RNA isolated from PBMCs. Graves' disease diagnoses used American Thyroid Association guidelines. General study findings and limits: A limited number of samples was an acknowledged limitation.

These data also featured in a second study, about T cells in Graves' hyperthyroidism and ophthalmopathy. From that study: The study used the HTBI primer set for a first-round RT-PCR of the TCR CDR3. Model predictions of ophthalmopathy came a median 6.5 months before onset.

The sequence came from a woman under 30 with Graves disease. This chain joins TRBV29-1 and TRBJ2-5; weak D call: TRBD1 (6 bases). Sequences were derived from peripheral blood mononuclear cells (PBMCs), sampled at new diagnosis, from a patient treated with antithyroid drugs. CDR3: CSVDWQGETQYF. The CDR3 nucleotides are TGCAGCGTTGACTGGCAGGGGGAGACCCAGTACTTC.